Described below is a single T cell receptor beta chain sequence and its context. Its antigen is not known. This sample was included in a study of shared clonotypes between healthy human individuals. Trimming left V 0 bases short and J 3 bases short, with 15 bases between. The CDR3 runs 16 residues. CDR1 is SGHRS, CDR2 YFSETQ, per germline. HIV-negative, healthy adults without recent acute infections or vaccinations were the donors. TCRdb keeps only in-frame clones here, not all; method: immunoSEQ multiplex PCR. The sample records a few million clones, approximately 94% being singletons. General observations from the study: The genetic and exposure-history diversity represented was limited by few donors.

Sequenced material: naive CD4+ T cells sorted from blood. Regarding subset: CD45RA+ positively selected. The chain combines TRBV5-1 with TRBJ2-5; TRBD2 might be the D (5 bases). The clonotype comes from a man aged 18 to 29 in good health. The CDR3: CASSLDGVGSEETQYF. CDR3 bases: TGCGCCAGCAGCTTGGACGGGGTTGGCAGTGAAGAGACCCAGTACTTC.